What follows is one T cell receptor (beta chain) and its context. This specimen belongs to a study of blood T cell repertoires in COVID-19. The wider study: The United States, Italy and Spain supplied acute and convalescent COVID-19 samples. T cells, B-cell-depleted T cells, or PBMCs provided the cDNA or gDNA that served as material.

In the study's own analysis: Amplification of reference gene primers was used by the study to estimate nucleated cell counts. Generated by immunoSEQ multiplex PCR, the TCRdb table keeps only in-frame clones and is missing some. V, J and clone size are taken as reported in that table, and D and trimming were inferred from the DNA itself. The repertoire holds approximately 50,000 clones, with roughly 90% as singletons. CDR3 length equals 14 residues. Trimming took 4 bases from V and 12 from J; bases not matched to a gene: 12. CDR1 is LGHDT and CDR2 is YNNKEL in the germline V gene (reference sequence).

This TCR came from a human donor in a cohort sampled during active COVID-19. The rearrangement joins TRBV3-1 (or the pseudogene TRBV3-2) to TRBJ2-1; 7 bases agree with TRBD1. The sequenced material came from peripheral blood. The CDR3: CASSLRGTVDGQFF. The CDR3 coding sequence is TGTGCCAGCAGCCTAAGAGGGACAGTCGATGGGCAGTTCTTC.